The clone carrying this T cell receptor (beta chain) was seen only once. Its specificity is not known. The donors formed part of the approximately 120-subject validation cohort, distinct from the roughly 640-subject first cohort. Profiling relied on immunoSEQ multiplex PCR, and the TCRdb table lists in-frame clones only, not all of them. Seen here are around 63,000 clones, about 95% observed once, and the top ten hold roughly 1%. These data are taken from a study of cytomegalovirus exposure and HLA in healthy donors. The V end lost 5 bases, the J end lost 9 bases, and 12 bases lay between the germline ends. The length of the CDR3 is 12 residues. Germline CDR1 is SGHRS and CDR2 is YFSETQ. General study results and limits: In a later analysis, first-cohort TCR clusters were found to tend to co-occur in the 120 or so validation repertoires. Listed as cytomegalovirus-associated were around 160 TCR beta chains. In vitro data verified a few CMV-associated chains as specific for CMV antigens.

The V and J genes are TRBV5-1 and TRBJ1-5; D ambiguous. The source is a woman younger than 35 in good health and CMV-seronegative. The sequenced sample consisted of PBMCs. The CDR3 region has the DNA TGCGCCAGCAGGGGAGGAGGAGGGCCCCAGCATTTT. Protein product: CASRGGGGPQHF.